The 14 T cell receptor beta chains presented below share a single source sample, sequenced in a study of shared clonotypes between healthy human individuals. Using immunoSEQ multiplex PCR, the repertoire was profiled, and TCRdb retains in-frame clones only, with some absent. The sample contains about 690,000 clones, roughly 91% of which appear only once. The sequenced sample was memory CD8+ T cells from PBMCs. Subset here: CD45RO+ cells pooled with CCR7-negative TemRA cells. The receptors here all came from a man younger than 35 in good health. Some clones in this sample may be carry-over from other donors' samples.

The chain links TRBV13 to TRBJ2-7; the D gene is possibly TRBD1 (5 bases). The length of the CDR3 is 13 residues. Trimming took 0 bases from V and 5 from J, leaving 8 bases between them. CDR1 is PRHDT, CDR2 FYEKMQ, per germline (reference sequence). CDR3: CASSLGGRHEQYF. The DNA for the CDR3 is TGTGCCAGCAGCTTAGGGGGGCGACACGAGCAGTACTTC.

CDR3 bases: TGTGCCAGTAGTATATGGCCGAAAAGCTCCTACAATGAGCAGTTCTTC. Amino acids: CASSIWPKSSYNEQFF. The rearrangement uses TRBV19 and TRBJ2-7, with no clear D. The tail of the sequence fits TRBJ2-1 better, so the J call may be wrong. The CDR3 is made up of 16 amino acids. Germline V gene data show CDR1 as LNHDA and CDR2 as SQIVND (reference sequence).

The V call is TRBV7-3, the J call TRBJ2-3; TRBD1 agrees at 8 bases. Germline V CDR1 and CDR2: SGHTA, FQGTGA. The CDR3 spans 15 residues. The V segment lost 5 bases and the J segment 0 bases; nucleotides outside the gene matches: 4. The CDR3 region is CASSHRGFSTDTQYF. CDR3 nucleotides: TGTGCCAGCAGCCACAGGGGGTTTAGCACAGATACGCAGTATTTT.

This clone was found once. Other DNA sequences in this sample translate to the same CDR3. This sequence joins TRBV18 and TRBJ1-5; the D is unclear. The germline gives CDR1 KGHSH, CDR2 LQKENI. This CDR3 is 14 amino acids long. Trimming pared 3 bases from V and 2 bases from J, leaving 8 bases between. The CDR3 nucleotides read TGTGCCAGCTCACCGACCGGAGGCAATCAGCCCCAGCATTTT. Its protein product is CASSPTGGNQPQHF.

In regard to this clone: At the DNA level, this CDR3 is encoded by other sequences in the same sample as well. V gene TRBV28 combines with J gene TRBJ2-7; the D gene is possibly TRBD2 (7 bases). Trimming took 3 bases from V and 7 from J, leaving 10 bases between them. CDR1 is MDHEN and CDR2 is SYDVKM in the germline V gene. The CDR3 loop spans 12 amino acids. The CDR3 bases are TGTGCCAGCAGTTTCAGGGGAGGGGAGCAGTACTTC. Residues: CASSFRGGEQYF.

V usage is TRBV27 and J usage is TRBJ2-1; a possible D gene is TRBD1 (5 bases). V lost 3 bases, J lost 0 bases, and 6 bases lay in between. From germline, CDR1 is MNHEY and CDR2 SMNVEV (reference sequence). The CDR3 runs to 14 residues. CDR3: CASSFDSSYNEQFF. The CDR3 DNA reads as TGTGCCAGCAGTTTCGACAGCTCCTACAATGAGCAGTTCTTC.

This clone was observed a single time. The CDR3 DNA follows: TGTGCCAGCAGTTTCGGGACCGAAGGTGGCACTGAAGCTTTCTTT. Translation: CASSFGTEGGTEAFF. The chain joins TRBV27 to TRBJ1-1; possibly TRBD1 for D (5 bases). Germline CDR1 is MNHEY and CDR2 is SMNVEV (reference sequence). The V end lost 3 bases, the J end lost 4 bases, and 15 bases lay between the germline ends. The CDR3 runs to 15 residues.

The chain recombines TRBV28 with TRBJ1-4, with D tentatively TRBD1 (5 bases). The CDR3 runs to 16 residues. The germline CDR1 and CDR2 sequences are MDHEN and SYDVKM. V was clipped by 6 bases and J by 2 bases, with 16 bases between them. The CDR3 here is CASSPSGTGTNEKLFF. As DNA, the CDR3 is TGTGCCAGCAGCCCCTCCGGGACTGGTACTAATGAAAAACTGTTTTTT.

The chain recombines TRBV10-1 with TRBJ2-2; D uncertain. This CDR3 region has 13 residues. Germline CDR1 is WNHNN and CDR2 is SYGVQD (reference sequence). Trimming left V 6 bases short and J 0 bases short, with 5 bases between. CDR3 coding DNA: TGCGCCAGCAGCGAATCGAACACCGGGGAGCTGTTTTTT. Its protein product is CASSESNTGELFF.

This chain connects TRBV7-3 to TRBJ2-1; D remains ambiguous. Germline assignment: CDR1 SGHTA and CDR2 FQGTGA. V shed 3 bases and J shed 5 bases, with 14 bases lying between them. The CDR3 has 15 amino acids. CDR3 sequence: CASSFWPPQNNEQFF. CDR3 nucleotides: TGTGCCAGCAGCTTTTGGCCCCCACAGAACAATGAGCAGTTCTTC.

This clone came up a few times. The gene calls are TRBV30 and TRBJ2-2; perhaps TRBD1 as D (6 bases). This CDR3 has 13 residues. Trimming took 2 bases from V and 4 from J, leaving 8 bases between them. Germline-derived CDR1 and CDR2 are GTSNPN and SVGIG (reference sequence). For the CDR3, the DNA is TGTGCCTGGAGTTGGACAGCCACCGGGGAGCTGTTTTTT. Encoded protein: CAWSWTATGELFF.

This clone came up once. The V and J genes are TRBV27 and TRBJ2-1; 7 bases are a match to TRBD2. CDR1 is MNHEY and CDR2 is SMNVEV in the germline V gene (reference sequence). The ends lost 0 bases at V and 10 bases at J; junction bases unmatched: 3. The CDR3 consists of 13 residues. The CDR3, as DNA: TGTGCCAGCAGTTTATCGTACGGGAGGGAGCAGTTCTTC. Amino acids: CASSLSYGREQFF.

The rearrangement links TRBV14 to TRBJ1-1, with D unclear. The CDR3 contains 14 residues. The V end lost 4 bases, the J end lost 7 bases, and 16 bases lay between the germline ends. CDR1 SGHDN and CDR2 FVKESK come from the germline V gene. CDR3 bases: TGTGCCAGCAGCCCCCTAGGGAAGGAACTTGAAGCTTTCTTT. Translated, it gives CASSPLGKELEAFF. The whole variable domain, remainder taken from reference TRBV14 and TRBJ1-1, is EAGVTQFPSHSVIEKGQTVTLRCDPISGHDNLYWYRRVMGKEIKFLLHFVKESKQDESGMPNNRFLAERTGGTYSTLKVQPAELEDSGVYFCASSPLGKELEAFFGQGTRLTVV.

The chain joins TRBV7-6 to TRBJ2-7, with 7 bases fitting TRBD2. Looked up from germline, CDR1 is SGHVS and CDR2 is FNYEAQ. V gave up 1 base and J gave up 4 bases; unmatched junction bases: 19. The CDR3 has 19 residues. This CDR3 is CASSLGLADIPTAEYEQYF. The CDR3 region has the DNA TGTGCCAGCAGCTTAGGGCTAGCGGACATCCCAACGGCGGAATACGAGCAGTACTTC.